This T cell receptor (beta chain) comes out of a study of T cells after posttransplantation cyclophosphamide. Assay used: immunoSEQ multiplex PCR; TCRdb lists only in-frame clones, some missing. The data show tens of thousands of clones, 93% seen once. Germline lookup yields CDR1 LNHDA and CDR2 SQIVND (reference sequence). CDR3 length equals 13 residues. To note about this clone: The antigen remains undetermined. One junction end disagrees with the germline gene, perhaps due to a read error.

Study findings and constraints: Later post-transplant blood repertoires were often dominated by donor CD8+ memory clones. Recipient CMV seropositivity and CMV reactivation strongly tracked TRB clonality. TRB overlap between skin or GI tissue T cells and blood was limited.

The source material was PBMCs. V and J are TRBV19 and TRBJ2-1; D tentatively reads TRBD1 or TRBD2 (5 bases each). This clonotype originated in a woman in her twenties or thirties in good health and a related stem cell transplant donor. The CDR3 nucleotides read TGTGCCAGTACCCCGGGACCGATCAATGCGCAGTTCTTC. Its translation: CASTPGPINAQFF. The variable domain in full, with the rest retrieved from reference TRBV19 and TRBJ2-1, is DGGITQSPKYLFRKEGQNVTLSCEQNLNHDAMYWYRQDPGQGLRLIYYSQIVNDFQKGDIAEGYSVSREKKESFPLTVTSAQKNPTAFYLCASTPGPINAQFFGPGTRLTVL.